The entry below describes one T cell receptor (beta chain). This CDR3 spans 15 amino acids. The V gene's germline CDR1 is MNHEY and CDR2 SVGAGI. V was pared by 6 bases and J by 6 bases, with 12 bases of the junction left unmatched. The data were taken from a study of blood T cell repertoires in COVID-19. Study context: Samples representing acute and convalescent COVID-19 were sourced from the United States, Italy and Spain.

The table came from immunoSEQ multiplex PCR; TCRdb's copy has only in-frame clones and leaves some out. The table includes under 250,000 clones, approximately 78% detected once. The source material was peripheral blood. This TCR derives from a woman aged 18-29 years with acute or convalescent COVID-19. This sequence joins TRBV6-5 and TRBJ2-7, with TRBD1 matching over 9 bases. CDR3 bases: TGTGCCAGCAGACTGATCCGGGACAGGGAAAGCGAGCAGTACTTC. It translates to CASRLIRDRESEQYF.